Below are 28 T cell receptor beta chains sequenced from a single sample in a study of T-cell reconstitution after alpha-beta-depleted transplantation in children. The library targeted TCRbeta and was prepared with unique molecular identifiers. MiXCR, run by TCRdb on the PCR reads, gives a single entry per CDR3 protein. The table lists fewer than 550,000 distinct CDR3 sequences, over 10% of them singletons, with around 15% in the top ten. The sequenced sample was PBMCs, mostly from graft donor cells, obtained 180 days after TCRalphabeta/CD19-depleted stem cell transplant. The origin of the receptors is a female patient aged 2-9 years who had a stem cell transplant for aplastic anemia, so the T cells may come from the graft donor.

This clonotype was seen at least ten times. This chain connects TRBV5-1 to TRBJ1-1, with TRBD1 as a possible D gene (6 bases). V lost 4 bases to trimming and J lost 11 bases, with 18 bases between them. Germline V lookup: CDR1 SGHRS, CDR2 YFSETQ. This CDR3 comprises 13 residues. The CDR3 DNA follows: TGCGCCAGCAGCCCAGGACAGCTCCCGGGGGCTTTCTTT. Translated: CASSPGQLPGAFF.

This chain uses TRBV28 with TRBJ2-1; no reliable D call. Per germline, CDR1 MDHEN and CDR2 SYDVKM. This CDR3 contains 14 residues. V was trimmed by 3 bases and J by 2 bases, leaving 8 bases between them. The CDR3 is CASSLSLAYNEQFF. DNA for the CDR3: TGTGCCAGCAGTTTGTCTCTAGCCTACAATGAGCAGTTCTTC.

The chain is built from TRBV7-9 and TRBJ2-4; tentatively, D is TRBD1 or TRBD2 (5 bases each). The V gene lost 5 bases and the J gene lost 8 bases, with 10 bases spanning the gap. Germline loops: CDR1 SEHNR, CDR2 FQNEAQ (reference sequence). The CDR3 length is 12 residues. The CDR3 DNA is TGTGCCAGCAGCCCCGGGACGGACATTCAGTACTTC. Encoded protein: CASSPGTDIQYF.

This clonotype was recorded a few times. The chain joins TRBV5-1 to TRBJ1-5; D uncertain. Germline V gene lookup returns CDR1 SGHRS and CDR2 YFSETQ. Trimming pared 3 bases from V and 2 bases from J, leaving 6 bases between. This CDR3 has 13 amino acids. The CDR3 DNA is TGCGCCAGCAGCTCGATGGGCAATCAGCCCCAGCATTTT. Its protein product is CASSSMGNQPQHF.

This chain uses TRBV11-3 with TRBJ2-7; 8 bases map to TRBD1. With 0 bases clipped from V and 4 bases from J, the junction kept 5 bases outside the gene matches. The CDR3 loop spans 15 amino acids. Germline V gives CDR1 SGHNT, CDR2 YENEEA. The CDR3 reads CASSLETGDYYEQYV. CDR3 nucleotides: TGTGCCAGCAGCTTAGAGACAGGGGATTATTACGAGCAGTACGTC.

This clonotype has at least ten counts. The J gene is TRBJ2-1, the V gene TRBV20-1, with D possibly being TRBD1 (6 bases). The germline V and J ends were trimmed by 5 bases and 0 bases, with 11 bases remaining between them. This CDR3 has 14 residues. Germline V gives CDR1 DFQATT, CDR2 SNEGSKA (reference sequence). The DNA for the CDR3 is TGCAGTGCTCGAACAGGGAGCTCCTACAATGAGCAGTTCTTC. Its translation: CSARTGSSYNEQFF.

This rearrangement joins TRBV29-1 to TRBJ2-3; TRBD2 agrees at 13 bases. The CDR3 sequence is 17 residues long. CDR1 is SQVTM, CDR2 ANQGSEA, per germline. V lost 3 bases, J lost 0 bases, and 6 bases stayed unmatched. The CDR3 nucleotides are TGCAGCGTTGAGATTCCGGGACTAGCGGGAAGCACAGATACGCAGTATTTT. It yields the protein CSVEIPGLAGSTDTQYF.

This clonotype has only a few counts. V gene TRBV29-1 combines with J gene TRBJ1-1; tentatively, D is TRBD1 (5 bases). The germline CDR1 and CDR2 sequences are SQVTM and ANQGSEA. The CDR3 is 15 amino acids. V was trimmed by 6 bases and J by 0 bases, leaving 17 bases between them. The CDR3 spells CSVGRSRYVNTEAFF. The CDR3 region has the DNA TGCAGCGTGGGGCGAAGTAGGTACGTGAACACTGAAGCTTTCTTT.

The chain is built from TRBV7-3 and TRBJ2-1; TRBD2 might be the D (6 bases). Looked up from germline, CDR1 is SGHTA and CDR2 is FQGTGA. The CDR3 spans 17 residues. Trimming removed 6 bases from V and 0 bases from J, with 18 bases in between. Here the CDR3 reads CASSRGNSGSSYNEQFF. The CDR3 DNA follows: TGTGCCAGCAGTCGTGGTAATAGCGGCAGCTCCTACAATGAGCAGTTCTTC.

The CDR3 DNA sequence: TGTGCCAGCAAAGGCGGGAGCGGGGCCAACGTCCTGACTTTC. It is translated as CASKGGSGANVLTF. V is TRBV6-1 and J is TRBJ2-6; 7 bases are a match to TRBD2. Germline V gene data show CDR1 as MNHNS and CDR2 as SASEGT. The V gene end was trimmed by 7 bases and the J gene end by 4 bases; junction bases not matched to a gene: 4. The CDR3 extends over 14 amino acids.

V and J are TRBV11-2 and TRBJ2-1; maybe TRBD2 (5 bases). The CDR3 has 14 amino acids. Between the trimmed V and J ends, which lost 6 bases and 7 bases, there was a span of 16 bases. Germline V CDR1 and CDR2: SGHAT, FQNNGV. The CDR3 sequence: CASSVEREWNEQFF. The DNA for the CDR3 is TGTGCCAGCAGTGTCGAGAGGGAGTGGAATGAGCAGTTCTTC.

This clonotype turned up a few times. This sequence joins TRBV3-1 and TRBJ1-3; D is unresolved. V was shortened by 1 base and J by 4 bases, with 11 bases between the two germline ends. CDR1 is LGHDT and CDR2 is YNNKEL in the germline V gene (reference sequence). The CDR3 totals 15 residues. CDR3 bases: TGTGCCAGCAGCCAAGTGGGATCGAGGGGAAACACCATATATTTT. This encodes CASSQVGSRGNTIYF.

This clonotype turned up a few times. Here the CDR3 DNA reads TGTGCCACCAGTGACAACCCCGGGACTAGCGGGGGCTCCTACAATGAGCAGTTCTTC. Amino acid sequence: CATSDNPGTSGGSYNEQFF. The gene calls are TRBV24-1 and TRBJ2-1; 14 nucleotides line up with TRBD2. V trimming: 4 bases; J trimming: 0 bases; junction bases outside the gene matches: 7. This CDR3 comprises 19 residues. Germline V gene sequence: CDR1 KGHDR, CDR2 SFDVKD.

The V call is TRBV5-6, the J call TRBJ2-4; TRBD1 is a possible D gene (5 bases). The V gene's germline CDR1 is SGHDT and CDR2 YYEEEE. This CDR3 is 16 amino acids long. Trimming stripped 4 bases from V and 0 bases from J, with 14 bases between. CDR3 sequence reads: CASSGNPRGAKNIQYF. CDR3 nucleotide sequence: TGTGCCAGCAGCGGGAATCCTAGGGGAGCCAAAAACATTCAGTACTTC. Supplemented by reference TRBV5-6 and TRBJ2-4, the full variable domain reads DAGVTQSPTHLIKTRGQQVTLRCSPKSGHDTVSWYQQALGQGPQFIFQYYEEEERQRGNFPDRFSGHQFPNYSSELNVNALLLGDSALYLCASSGNPRGAKNIQYFGAGTRLSVL.

The chain has TRBV27 and TRBJ1-5; D gene uncertain. V dropped 0 bases and J dropped 9 bases, with 12 bases sitting between them. This CDR3 has 14 amino acids. Germline values: CDR1 MNHEY, CDR2 SMNVEV (reference sequence). The CDR3 is CASSLSDASGPQHF. The CDR3 nucleotides read TGTGCCAGCAGTTTATCGGACGCCTCCGGGCCCCAGCATTTT.

This clonotype was counted a few times. The chain carries TRBV5-5 and TRBJ2-3; 10 bases line up with TRBD2. Losses at the gene ends were 4 bases for V and 4 bases for J; bases not matched to a gene: 9. Germline V lookup: CDR1 SGHKS, CDR2 YYEKEE (reference sequence). This CDR3 region has 16 residues. The CDR3 DNA sequence: TGTGCCAGCAGCCGGCCGGGACTAGCGAACCCAGATACGCAGTATTTT. As protein: CASSRPGLANPDTQYF. Using reference TRBV5-5 and TRBJ2-3 for the parts outside the CDR3, the full variable domain is DAGVTQSPTHLIKTRGQQVTLRCSPISGHKSVSWYQQVLGQGPQFIFQYYEKEERGRGNFPDRFSARQFPNYSSELNVNALLLGDSALYLCASSRPGLANPDTQYFGPGTRLTVL.

This clonotype has just a few counts. J is TRBJ2-7 and V is TRBV15, with 7 bases lining up with TRBD1. This CDR3 region has 14 residues. Trimming cost V 0 bases and J 4 bases; bases outside gene matches: 3. The germline gives CDR1 LNHNV, CDR2 YYDKDF (reference sequence). The CDR3 spells CATSREGGSYEQYF. CDR3 coding DNA: TGTGCCACCAGCAGAGAAGGGGGCTCGTACGAGCAGTACTTC.

This clonotype occurred a few times. The chain is built from TRBV6-1 and TRBJ2-1; 7 nucleotides align to TRBD2. The CDR3 has 13 amino acids. Per the germline V gene, CDR1 is MNHNS and CDR2 is SASEGT. The junction had 3 bases not matched to a gene; V was cut back by 7 bases and J by 3 bases. CDR3 region: CASMAGVYNEQFF. The CDR3 DNA sequence: TGTGCCAGCATGGCGGGAGTCTACAATGAGCAGTTCTTC.

This rearrangement joins TRBV29-1 to TRBJ1-1; D is unresolved. CDR3 length: 13 residues. The germline V gene encodes CDR1 SQVTM and CDR2 ANQGSEA. V was cut by 4 bases and J by 3 bases, with 12 bases left in between. The CDR3: CSVAKELYTEAFF. The CDR3 DNA reads TGCAGCGTTGCGAAGGAGCTTTACACTGAAGCTTTCTTT. Supplemented by reference TRBV29-1 and TRBJ1-1, the full variable domain reads SAVISQKPSRDICQRGTSLTIQCQVDSQVTMMFWYRQQPGQSLTLIATANQGSEATYESGFVIDKFPISRPNLTFSTLTVSNMSPEDSSIYLCSVAKELYTEAFFGQGTRLTVV.

This clonotype has a handful of counts. The V call is TRBV6-2 or TRBV6-3, the J call TRBJ2-7; D remains ambiguous. The CDR3 is 12 amino acids. CDR1 MNHEY and CDR2 SVGEGT come from the germline V gene. Trimming took 5 bases from V and 3 from J, leaving 8 bases between them. CDR3 residues: CASSTSVYEQYV. The CDR3 region has the DNA TGTGCCAGCAGTACTTCCGTCTACGAGCAGTACGTC.

This clonotype turned up a few times. V gene TRBV7-6 combines with J gene TRBJ2-1; D may be TRBD1 (5 bases). The CDR3 sequence is 15 residues long. V was pared by 1 base and J by 2 bases, with 9 bases between. Germline V CDR1 and CDR2: SGHVS, FNYEAQ. The CDR3 region has the DNA TGTGCCAGCAGCTTAGAGGGGTCCACCTACAATGAGCAGTTCTTC. This translates into CASSLEGSTYNEQFF.

This clonotype was seen a handful of times. The chain is built from TRBV5-1 and TRBJ1-1; possible D gene TRBD1, 6 bases. The CDR3 contains 12 residues. Per germline, CDR1 SGHRS and CDR2 YFSETQ. V dropped 3 bases and J dropped 12 bases, with 15 bases sitting between them. The CDR3 reads CASSWGAGETFF. CDR3 nucleotides: TGCGCCAGCAGCTGGGGGGCCGGGGAAACTTTCTTT.

This clonotype was observed a handful of times. The chain couples TRBV28 to TRBJ2-1; D gene ambiguous. Trimming left V 6 bases short and J 3 bases short, with 6 bases between. CDR1 and CDR2 (germline): MDHEN, SYDVKM. The CDR3 spans 12 residues. This CDR3 is CASRTYYNEQFF. The CDR3, as DNA: TGTGCCAGCAGGACCTACTACAATGAGCAGTTCTTC.

CDR3 in amino acids: CASRSGVEQFF. In DNA, the CDR3 is TGTGCCAGCAGATCAGGGGTCGAGCAGTTCTTC. This sequence joins TRBV27 and TRBJ2-1; TRBD1 is a possible D gene (6 bases). From germline, CDR1 is MNHEY and CDR2 SMNVEV (reference sequence). Between the trimmed V and J ends, which lost 6 bases and 10 bases, there was a span of 10 bases. The CDR3 has 11 residues.

V is TRBV6-1 and J is TRBJ1-5, with D unresolved. There are 15 residues in the CDR3. The germline V gene has CDR1 MNHNS and CDR2 SASEGT. The ends were cut back, 9 bases at V and 4 bases at J, with 19 bases in the middle. The CDR3 nucleotides are TGTGCCAGTAAGGCACCCTGGGCAGAAAATCAGCCCCAGCATTTT. Amino acids: CASKAPWAENQPQHF.

The V gene is TRBV4-3, the J gene TRBJ1-5; D may be TRBD1 (5 bases). The CDR3 totals 16 residues. Germline V CDR1 and CDR2: LGHNA, YSLEER. V lost 0 bases, J lost 3 bases, and 12 bases lay in between. The CDR3 here is CASSQEAGKPNQPQHF. CDR3 nucleotides: TGCGCCAGCAGCCAAGAGGCAGGGAAGCCCAATCAGCCCCAGCATTTT.

The V and J genes are TRBV7-9 and TRBJ1-1; D is ambiguous. CDR1 and CDR2 from the germline V gene are SEHNR and FQNEAQ (reference sequence). The CDR3 is 14 residues long. V lost 5 bases to trimming and J lost 2 bases, with 12 bases between them. CDR3 coding DNA: TGTGCCAGCAGCCCCCCCAGAGGTAACACTGAAGCTTTCTTT. This sequence encodes CASSPPRGNTEAFF.

V is TRBV6-2 or TRBV6-3 and J is TRBJ2-7; D gene unclear. Germline V gives CDR1 MNHEY, CDR2 SVGEGT. V lost 8 bases to trimming and J lost 0 bases, with 11 bases between them. This CDR3 is 13 amino acids long. CDR3 region: CASRLSGSYEQYF. In DNA, the CDR3 is TGTGCCAGCCGTTTAAGTGGCTCCTACGAGCAGTACTTC.